Included here is one TCR beta chain sequence, with context. This clonotype was seen at least ten times. Its antigen has not been determined. One base away there is no much larger clone; base qualities are not given. This was a case-control study nested in a cohort of healthcare workers in London, UK, who had nasopharyngeal swab PCR tests and blood samples taken every week. Between 23 and 31 March 2020, the week of the UK lockdown, healthcare workers were enrolled and then followed up weekly for as long as 16 weeks. The data derive from a study of early T cells in non-severe SARS-CoV-2 infection (dated by TCRdb to about 2021). Describing the broader study: Because TCR sequencing relied on bulk RNA taken from unsorted whole blood, pairing of alpha and beta chains was not possible. Paper-wide results and their limitations: Matching against VDJdb was skewed toward anti-spike CD8 responses, likely underestimated virus-specific expansions, and missed private and CD4 specificities.

The CDR3, cysteine through phenylalanine, is 14 amino acids long. Only the CDR3 DNA stays, 42 bases, in frame from base 1. Reading the germline V gene gives CDR1 MNHEY and CDR2 SVGAGI. V is pared back by 6 bases and J by 4 bases, with 15 bases lying between the germline termini. The library was built by means of 5' RACE. The sequencing machine was a NextSeq 500. Unique molecular identifiers were attached to individual cDNA molecules in the TCR library protocol so that sequencing error and PCR bias could be corrected. Both TCR alpha and beta chains were sequenced, and tight co-correlation was observed between alpha and beta sequence abundances in each sample. The original methods were these. Decombinator V4 was used to annotate TCR sequences for V gene, J gene and CDR3. TCRs were defined as expanded if a significant change between any two time points was detected under a Poisson model with p below 0.0001. TCR abundances were normalised to the total number of TCRs sequenced in each sample and reported as counts per million. TRAV1-2 paired with TRAJ12, TRAJ20 or TRAJ33 defined MAIT TCRs, while TRAV10 paired with TRAJ18 defined iNKT TCRs. VDJdb, accessed on 1 November 2021, was searched for TCRs annotated for CMV, EBV and SARS-CoV-2, and TCRs annotated for more than one antigen were excluded. The public sequencing data were trimmed at Q25 with fastp and processed into clonotypes with MiXCR by TCRdb, which kept only in-frame beta chains. Every CDR3 protein is listed once, alongside the most common genes and DNA of its rows. What appears here as the V and J calls and clone size reflects TCRdb's work, not the paper's. A total of around 50,000 distinct CDR3 sequences appear in this sample, 4% to 5% of them only once. The ten biggest clones cover under 6.5% of the sample.

The sample comprised whole blood. The TCR comes from an adult who was a healthcare worker with PCR-confirmed SARS-CoV-2 infection or an uninfected control (not recorded which). The V and J genes are TRBV6-5 and TRBJ1-1; the D segment cannot be called with confidence. The CDR3 protein: CASSYSGWATEAFF. The bases are TGTGCCAGCAGCTACAGTGGGTGGGCCACTGAAGCTTTCTTT.